This T cell receptor beta chain was retrieved from a study of monozygotic twins with cystic fibrosis. Study-wide points: Co-twins had the most similar V usage for 13 of 16 pairs, J for 8. Monozygotic CF twin pairs shared significantly more nucleotide-identical clonotypes than unrelated CF individuals did.

Germline loops: CDR1 WSHSY, CDR2 SAAADI. Trimming stripped 6 bases from V and 7 bases from J, with 10 bases between. The CDR3 spans 12 residues. The protocol was immunoSEQ multiplex PCR, while the TCRdb copy is restricted to in-frame clones and leaves out a portion. The data contain tens of thousands of clones, around 93% of them seen just once; the ten biggest clones take up 0.29%. For this clone: Its specificity is not known.

Source material: blood. V usage is TRBV10-2 and J usage is TRBJ2-1, with D unresolved. This TCR was recovered from a girl aged 2-10 years with cystic fibrosis. CDR3 coding DNA: TGCGCCAGCAGCAAAGGGTGGAATGAGCAGTTCTTC. It specifies CASSKGWNEQFF.